The present entry profiles one TCR beta chain with its context. It lacks a known antigen. Per-base qualities were not stored, and no clone one base away is much larger. Ficoll-Paque density gradient centrifugation was used to isolate PBMCs. These data are taken from a study of T-cell memory formation after mild COVID-19 (dated by TCRdb to the early 2020s). A note on the overall study: TCR sequence clusters from the two donors were largely donor specific. In a couple of donors, T-cell clones that expanded and contracted after mild COVID-19 were tracked by sequencing TCRalpha and TCRbeta repertoires over time. The cohort was made up of two young adult volunteers, one female and one male, who were previously healthy.

The sequencer was an Illumina NovaSeq 6000. TCRalpha and TCRbeta cDNA libraries were constructed by 5'RACE with constant-segment primers, with sample barcodes and unique molecular identifiers being introduced. Trizol reagent was used to extract RNA from every sample. Library amplification was performed in two PCR steps, and a second sample barcode and Illumina TruSeq adapters were introduced in the second step. Sequencing of libraries was performed on an Illumina NovaSeq with 2 x 150 bp paired-end reads. Under the source paper's analysis protocol: The reads were demultiplexed and collapsed into UMI-guided consensus sequences using migec v1.2.7. Using mixcr v2.1.11, UMI consensuses were aligned to TRA and TRB V and J templates and then assembled into clonotypes. Clonotypes were classified as expanded or contracted when called significant by both edgeR and NoisET, with noise models trained on biological replicates. For edgeR calls, the thresholds were a false discovery rate-adjusted p below 0.01 and a log2 fold-change of 1. As an exploratory analysis of dynamics, max-normalized trajectories of the 1000 most abundant clonotypes were examined by PCA with hierarchical clustering. Separately sequenced CD4+ and CD8+ repertoires were used to assign the CD4 or CD8 phenotype of responding clones. TCRdb handled the public reads itself, with Q25 trimming in fastp and clone calling in MiXCR, and kept productive beta chains. Rows are unified per CDR3 protein, each entry keeping the most common DNA and genes. In this record, the V and J calls reflect TCRdb's handling and not the investigators' own analysis. The sample profile shows roughly 400,000 distinct CDR3 sequences; approximately 19% of them were found once. About 22% of the sample is held by the ten biggest clonotypes.

The cysteine opens and the phenylalanine closes a CDR3 of 19 amino acids. The kept DNA is CDR3 alone, 57 bases in frame from the first base. The germline V gene provides CDR1 MGHRA and CDR2 YSYEKL. V sheds 1 base and J sheds 1 base, leaving 17 bases between their ends. The research as a whole found: SARS-CoV-2 specificity was not confirmed for the second-wave clones peaking on day 37. Contracting CD4+ clones appeared mostly in the CM and EM memory subsets, whereas CD8+ clones were enriched in EMRA. Some responding clones were found in pre-infection memory, which suggests that pre-existing cross-reactive memory T cells took part in the SARS-CoV-2 response. Balanced CD4/CD8 phenotypes were observed for clones contracting from day 15 to 85, whereas a bias towards CD4+ was observed for a second wave of clones expanding from day 15 to 37. The study covered only two mild cases, and larger cohorts including severe cases with pre-infection samples were considered necessary.

The sequence joins TRBV4-1 to TRBJ1-6, with the identity of the D gene unclear. The sequencing sample was made of PBMCs or a T cell subset sorted from them (not recorded which). This receptor was obtained from a man younger than 35 who had mild COVID-19 (a few samples of this study predate the infection). The sample titles of this study are shuffled in the database, so cell type and time point are left out; the donor was told from shared clones. The DNA reads TGCGCCAGCAGCCAAGTCGACATGGGGTTTCTATCCTATAATTCACCCCTCCACTTT. It encodes CASSQVDMGFLSYNSPLHF.